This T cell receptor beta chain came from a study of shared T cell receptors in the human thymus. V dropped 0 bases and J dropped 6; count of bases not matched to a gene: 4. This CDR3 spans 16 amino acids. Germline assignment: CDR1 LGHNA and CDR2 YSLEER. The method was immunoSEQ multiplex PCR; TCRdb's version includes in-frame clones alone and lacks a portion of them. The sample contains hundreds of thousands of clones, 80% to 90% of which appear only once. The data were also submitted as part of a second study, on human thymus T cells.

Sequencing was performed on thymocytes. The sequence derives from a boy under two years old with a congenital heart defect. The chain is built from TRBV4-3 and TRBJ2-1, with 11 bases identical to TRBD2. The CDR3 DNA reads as TGCGCCAGCAGCCAAGACGGAACTAGCGGGGGCAATGAGCAGTTCTTC. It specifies CASSQDGTSGGNEQFF.